The rows below give T cell receptor beta chains drawn from one sample of a study of blood T cell repertoires in COVID-19. Profiling relied on immunoSEQ multiplex PCR, and the TCRdb table lists in-frame clones only, not all of them. The sample holds roughly 410,000 clones, about 89% seen once. Sequenced: peripheral blood. Source of these receptors: a woman aged 60 to 75 with COVID-19, enrolled during active disease. CDR3s include the opening cysteine and the closing phenylalanine or tryptophan. The order of the fields is V gene, J gene, clone size, D gene, CDR3 protein, CDR3 DNA. A D gene is named only where the DNA matches it firmly. Clone sizes are given selectively: once, few, many, or a class where the clone is expanded.

TRBV7-2,TRBJ1-1,NA,NA,CASSNRRGTEAFF,TGTGCCAGCAGCAACCGGCGAGGCACTGAAGCTTTCTTT
TRBV24-1,TRBJ2-2,NA,NA,CATSDSGVSRSGELFF,TGTGCCACCAGTGATTCAGGGGTTAGTAGGTCCGGGGAGCTGTTTTTT
TRBV3-1/TRBV3-2,TRBJ1-2,NA,TRBD1,CASSQTGGNYGYTF,TGTGCCAGCAGCCAAACAGGGGGGAACTATGGCTACACCTTC
TRBV12-3/TRBV12-4,TRBJ1-6,NA,NA,CASSSQVSPLHF,TGTGCCAGCAGCTCACAAGTTTCACCCCTCCACTTT
TRBV5-1,TRBJ2-7,NA,TRBD1,CASSSQGAYEQYF,TGCGCCAGCAGCTCGCAGGGGGCTTATGAGCAGTACTTC
TRBV19,TRBJ2-7,NA,TRBD1,CASSPLGQGPSEQYF,TGTGCCAGTAGTCCATTGGGACAGGGTCCCAGCGAGCAGTACTTC
TRBV18,TRBJ2-4,NA,NA,CASSPLGRLAKNIQYF,TGTGCCAGCTCCCCCCTAGGAAGACTAGCCAAAAACATTCAGTACTTC
TRBV2,TRBJ2-5,NA,TRBD1,CASAIGTERETQYF,TGTGCCAGCGCCATAGGGACAGAGAGGGAGACCCAGTACTTC
TRBV30,TRBJ1-1,NA,NA,CAWILYRARSEAFF,TGTGCCTGGATCTTATACAGAGCCCGCTCTGAAGCTTTCTTT
TRBV19,TRBJ2-3,NA,NA,CASTNQASSTDTQYF,TGTGCCAGTACCAACCAAGCTTCTAGCACAGATACGCAGTATTTT
TRBV23-1,TRBJ1-1,once,TRBD1,CASRTDRGRGNTEAFF,TGCGCCAGCAGAACAGACAGGGGTCGGGGGAACACTGAAGCTTTCTTT
TRBV11-2,TRBJ2-3,NA,NA,CASRLITSAGKDTQYF,TGTGCCAGCAGATTAATCACATCTGCTGGTAAAGATACGCAGTATTTT
TRBV25-1,TRBJ1-4,NA,NA,CASSESPQFEKLFF,TGTGCCAGCAGTGAATCTCCCCAGTTTGAAAAACTGTTTTTT
TRBV24-1,TRBJ2-2,NA,NA,CATSDLSGAYTGELFF,TGTGCCACCAGTGATTTGTCAGGGGCCTACACCGGGGAGCTGTTTTTT
TRBV3-1/TRBV3-2,TRBJ2-3,once,NA,CASSQVRGDTQYF,TGTGCCAGCAGCCAAGTCAGAGGGGATACGCAGTATTTT
TRBV7-3,TRBJ2-6,NA,TRBD1,CASSLVFTGQGSGANVLTF,TGTGCCAGCAGCTTAGTTTTCACGGGACAGGGATCTGGGGCCAACGTCCTGACTTTC
TRBV21-1,TRBJ2-5,NA,NA,CASSKRVQDLAGGQETQYF,TGTGCCAGCAGCAAACGAGTCCAGGATCTAGCGGGGGGGCAAGAGACCCAGTACTTC
TRBV7-3,TRBJ2-3,NA,TRBD2,CASSLTGLGTDTQYF,TGTGCCAGCAGCTTAACGGGACTAGGCACAGATACGCAGTATTTT
TRBV28,TRBJ2-7,NA,NA,CASSLWAGPNTYEQYF,TGTGCCAGCAGTTTATGGGCGGGGCCAAACACCTACGAGCAGTACTTC
TRBV7-3,TRBJ2-3,NA,NA,CASSFYRGRRDTQYF,TGTGCCAGCAGCTTCTATCGGGGGAGGAGAGATACGCAGTATTTT
TRBV4-2,TRBJ1-4,NA,NA,CASSQPMTAPNEKLFF,TGTGCCAGCAGCCAGCCAATGACAGCCCCTAATGAAAAACTGTTTTTT
TRBV9,TRBJ2-6,NA,NA,CASSVSSGANVLTF,TGTGCCAGCAGCGTATCCTCGGGGGCCAACGTCCTGACTTTC
TRBV3-1/TRBV3-2,TRBJ2-2,NA,NA,CASSHNGQNTGELFF,TGTGCCAGCAGCCACAATGGACAGAACACCGGGGAGCTGTTTTTT
TRBV6-5,TRBJ1-5,NA,NA,CASRDRPGGNQPQHF,TGTGCCAGCAGAGACAGGCCTGGGGGCAATCAGCCCCAGCATTTT
TRBV5-4,TRBJ1-2,NA,TRBD1,CAPQGAVNGYTF,TGTGCACCACAGGGGGCAGTGAATGGCTACACCTTC